This TCR beta chain was retrieved from a study of cytomegalovirus exposure and HLA in healthy donors. This clone turned up a few times. The CDR3 is 15 amino acids. Germline V gives CDR1 SGHVS, CDR2 FQNEAQ. Trimming took 2 bases from V and 5 from J; bases not matched to a gene: 7. The PCR employed 60 Vbeta primers together with 13 Jbeta primers. Profiled with immunoSEQ multiplex PCR; TCRdb holds only in-frame clones, not every one. The repertoire consists of approximately 95,000 clones, with about 76% occurring once and the leading ten covering roughly 4%. Sequencing used PBMCs. The chain couples TRBV7-8 to TRBJ1-1; 8 bases match TRBD1. The receptor was derived from a woman aged 70-85 years in good health and CMV-seropositive. The DNA for the CDR3 is TGTGCCAGCAGCTTAAATACAGGGGGGGGGACTGAAGCTTTCTTT. Protein: CASSLNTGGGTEAFF.